Presented here are 7 T cell receptor beta chains from one specimen sequenced in a study of identical twins. In TCRdb, the 5' RACE reads were re-called with MiXCR into one record per CDR3 protein. This table holds approximately 890,000 distinct CDR3 sequences, about 12% found once. This sample was also put to use in a study of yellow fever vaccine responses in identical twins.

Sequenced input: PBMCs. Every receptor here comes from a woman between 18 and 29 years old in good health.

This clonotype was counted many times. The chain recombines TRBV5-1 with TRBJ2-1; D perhaps matches TRBD1 (6 bases). CDR3 length: 12 residues. Germline V lookup: CDR1 SGHRS, CDR2 YFSETQ. Trimming pared 4 bases from V and 12 bases from J, leaving 14 bases between. The CDR3 region has the DNA TGCGCCAGCAGCCCTGAGGCCAGGGGGCAGTTCTTC. Translated, it gives CASSPEARGQFF.

This clonotype was observed a few times. The DNA of the CDR3 is TGTGCCACCAGTGATTCAAACAGGGGGAGTTCGGCAGATACGCAGTATTTT. As protein: CATSDSNRGSSADTQYF. This chain uses TRBV24-1 with TRBJ2-3, with 8 bases matching TRBD1. This CDR3 is 17 amino acids long. Germline V CDR1 and CDR2: KGHDR, SFDVKD. Trimming took 2 bases from V and 4 from J; bases not matched to a gene: 10.

This clonotype was observed many times. The chain combines TRBV10-2 with TRBJ2-7; D unresolved. Germline CDR1 reads WSHSY; CDR2 reads SAAADI. The length of the CDR3 is 13 residues. Trimming shortened V by 5 bases and J by 4 bases, and 12 bases separated the two germline ends. CDR3 coding DNA: TGCGCCAGCAGTCACCAGGCGGAATACGAGCAGTACGTC. Its translation is CASSHQAEYEQYV.

The V call is TRBV12-3 or TRBV12-4, the J call TRBJ2-5; TRBD2 agrees at 9 bases. The CDR3 contains 16 residues. V was pared by 1 base and J by 7 bases, with 10 bases of the junction left unmatched. The CDR3 nucleotides are TGTGCCAGCAGTTTAGAGGGCGGGGGGGCTTCAGGGACCCAGTACTTC. The encoded protein is CASSLEGGGASGTQYF.

The chain combines TRBV10-2 with TRBJ1-1; unclear D gene. The CDR3 spans 13 residues. Germline-derived CDR1 and CDR2 are WSHSY and SAAADI. Trimming removed 2 bases at V and 10 bases at J, with 14 bases between. The CDR3 nucleotides read TGCGCCAGCAGTGAGATTCGGGGTTTTACAGCTTTCTTT. It encodes CASSEIRGFTAFF.

There are many counts of this clonotype. The chain employs TRBV10-3 and TRBJ2-3, with 7 positions matching TRBD2. The CDR3 has 13 amino acids. After removal of 4 bases from V and 4 bases from J, the junction contained 2 bases not matched to a gene. CDR1 is ENHRY and CDR2 is SYGVKD in the germline V gene. The DNA for the CDR3 is TGTGCCATCAGTGGCGGGAGTTCAGATACGCAGTATTTT. It is translated as CAISGGSSDTQYF.

Only a few counts were recorded for this clonotype. The chain employs TRBV6-2 or TRBV6-3 and TRBJ2-1; 13 bases are shared with TRBD2. V gave up 0 bases and J gave up 8 bases; unmatched junction bases: 19. The CDR3 is 21 amino acids. From germline, CDR1 is MNHEY and CDR2 SVGEGT. In DNA, the CDR3 is TGTGCCAGCAGTTACTCGATCCACCTACTAGCGGGAGGGCCTAATAACCATGAGCAGTTCTTC. It is translated as CASSYSIHLLAGGPNNHEQFF.